This T cell receptor beta chain derives from a study of cytomegalovirus exposure and HLA in healthy donors. PCR used 60 Vbeta primers and 13 Jbeta primers. Clones were sequenced by immunoSEQ multiplex PCR, and TCRdb holds only the in-frame ones, with some missing. The data hold 43,000 or so clones, with roughly 60% observed a single time. The CDR3 length is 15 residues. Germline V gene data show CDR1 as MDHEN and CDR2 as SYDVKM. Trimming shortened V by 1 base and J by 0 bases, and 7 bases separated the two germline ends. This TCR was sampled from a human donor in good health. The chain has TRBV28 and TRBJ1-3; D is uncertain. The sample taken for sequencing was PBMCs. The CDR3, as DNA: TGTGCCAGCAGTTTATTGGTGAGCTCTGGAAACACCATATATTTT. Translated: CASSLLVSSGNTIYF.